Listed below are T cell receptor beta chains from one sample, sequenced in a study of blood T cell repertoires in COVID-19. Some clones are missing from TCRdb's copy, which holds only in-frame ones; the method was immunoSEQ multiplex PCR. The data contain about 37,000 clones, approximately 91% of them singletons. Sequences were obtained from peripheral blood. The receptors come from a woman of 80 years or more with acute or convalescent COVID-19. Both conserved end residues are part of each CDR3. D genes are given only for firm matches. Clone size is shown for a subset of rows, as once, few, many or a class of expanded clone.

size: -; J: TRBJ2-3; V: TRBV3-1/TRBV3-2; D: TRBD2; DNA: TGTGCCAGCAGCTGGGGGACTAGCGAACCGTATTTT; CDR3: CASSWGTSEPYF
size: -; J: TRBJ2-1; V: TRBV7-6; D: -; DNA: TGTGCCAGCAGCTTAGTAGCGGTAACCTACAATGAGCAGTTCTTC; CDR3: CASSLVAVTYNEQFF
size: -; J: TRBJ1-2; V: TRBV19; D: TRBD1; DNA: TGTGCCAGTAGTGAATCCGGGACAGGGGGCAACTATGGCTACACCTTC; CDR3: CASSESGTGGNYGYTF
size: -; J: TRBJ2-1; V: TRBV5-1; D: TRBD2; DNA: TGCGCCAGCAGCTTGCAGCCCCTAATAGCGGGGGGTTACAATGAGCAGTTCTTC; CDR3: CASSLQPLIAGGYNEQFF
size: -; J: TRBJ2-5; V: TRBV3-1/TRBV3-2; D: TRBD2; DNA: TGTGCCAGCAGCCAAGGTCAGGCTAGCGGACAAGAGACCCAGTACTTC; CDR3: CASSQGQASGQETQYF
size: once; J: TRBJ2-1; V: TRBV5-1; D: -; DNA: TGCGCCAGCAGCTCCGGACAAGGGACCTACAATGAGCAGTTCTTC; CDR3: CASSSGQGTYNEQFF
size: -; J: TRBJ2-3; V: TRBV11-2; D: -; DNA: TGTGCCAGCAGCCCAGTGGGCCACTCCACAGATACGCAGTATTTT; CDR3: CASSPVGHSTDTQYF
size: -; J: TRBJ1-1; V: TRBV19; D: -; DNA: TGTGCCAGTAGTACCCCCGGGGATGTAACTGAAGCTTTCTTT; CDR3: CASSTPGDVTEAFF
size: -; J: TRBJ2-5; V: TRBV6-1; D: -; DNA: TGTGCCAGCAGTGAATGGGGCGCAGGGGAGACCCAGTACTTC; CDR3: CASSEWGAGETQYF
size: -; J: TRBJ2-7; V: TRBV2; D: TRBD1; DNA: TGTGCCAGCAGTTCTATGACAGGGCAGGGGGAGCAGTACTTC; CDR3: CASSSMTGQGEQYF
size: -; J: TRBJ1-5; V: TRBV19; D: -; DNA: TGTGCCAGTAGCAACGCCCGAACGCAGAATCAGCCCCAGCATTTT; CDR3: CASSNARTQNQPQHF
size: -; J: TRBJ2-1; V: TRBV18; D: -; DNA: TGTGCCAGCTCACCACCCGGGAAGGCGGTCTACAATGAGCAGTTCTTC; CDR3: CASSPPGKAVYNEQFF
size: -; J: TRBJ2-2; V: TRBV3-1/TRBV3-2; D: -; DNA: TGTGCCAGCAGCCCTGAAGGGGGGGCCTACACCGGGGAGCTGTTTTTT; CDR3: CASSPEGGAYTGELFF
size: -; J: TRBJ1-3; V: TRBV9; D: TRBD1; DNA: TGTGCCAGCAGCGTAGCTCCGGGACAGGGAAACACCATATATTTT; CDR3: CASSVAPGQGNTIYF
size: -; J: TRBJ1-1; V: TRBV7-2; D: TRBD1; DNA: TGTGCCAGCAGCTTACCTCGGCGGCCCGGGACAGGGAACACTGAAGCTTTCTTT; CDR3: CASSLPRRPGTGNTEAFF
size: -; J: TRBJ2-5; V: TRBV5-1; D: -; DNA: TGCGCCAGCAGCATACTCCTAGGGGAAGAGACCCAGTACTTC; CDR3: CASSILLGEETQYF
size: -; J: TRBJ1-1; V: TRBV18; D: -; DNA: TGTGCCAGCTCACCAGGACAACCTGGGAACACTGAAGCTTTCTTT; CDR3: CASSPGQPGNTEAFF
size: -; J: TRBJ1-2; V: TRBV6-5; D: TRBD1; DNA: TGTGCCAGCAGTTACATGGGACAGGGGGCGGGTGGCTACACCTTC; CDR3: CASSYMGQGAGGYTF
size: -; J: TRBJ1-5; V: TRBV15; D: -; DNA: TGTGCCACCAGCAGGAGTAATCGCAATCAGCCCCAGCATTTT; CDR3: CATSRSNRNQPQHF
size: -; J: TRBJ1-2; V: TRBV5-1; D: -; DNA: TGCGCCAGCAGCTCTTCGACAAGAAACTATGGCTACACCTTC; CDR3: CASSSSTRNYGYTF
size: once; J: TRBJ1-1; V: TRBV3-1/TRBV3-2; D: -; DNA: TGTGCCAGCACGTCAACGGGGAACACTGAAGCTTTCTTT; CDR3: CASTSTGNTEAFF